This is a list of T cell receptor beta chains from one sample in a study of blood T cells in healthy people across ages. TCRdb ran MiXCR on the 5' RACE reads and lists one entry per CDR3 protein. This sample has hundreds of thousands of distinct CDR3 sequences, with over 40% found just once. Sequencing used blood. All receptors derive from a woman at least 80 years old in good health. Both conserved end residues are part of each CDR3. The D gene is left open where the match is weak. The listing skips clone size in some rows; elsewhere it reads once, few, many or a size class.

TRBJ2-5	TRBV5-1	many	-	TGCGCCAGCAGCTTGGCCCCCAGCCAAGAGACCCAGTACTTC	CASSLAPSQETQYF
TRBJ2-1	TRBV7-9	many	-	TGTGCCAGCAGCCTCCTCGGTGAGCAGTTCTTC	CASSLLGEQFF
TRBJ1-1	TRBV5-1	-	TRBD1	TGCGCCAGCAAGGCAGGGGGGAACACTGAAGCTTTCTTT	CASKAGGNTEAFF
TRBJ2-1	TRBV20-1	-	TRBD2	TGCAGTGCTAGACCAGCGGGGGGGCCAAATGAGCAGTTCTTC	CSARPAGGPNEQFF
TRBJ2-1	TRBV29-1	-	TRBD1	TGCAGCGTTGCTAATTTGTGGGGACAGGGGGGAAAGGATGAGCAGTTCTTC	CSVANLWGQGGKDEQFF
TRBJ1-1	TRBV11-2	-	TRBD1	TGTGCCAGCAGCATAGGGGGCGCCGAGAACACTGAAGCTTTCTTT	CASSIGGAENTEAFF
TRBJ2-7	TRBV2	many	TRBD2	TGTGCCAGTGGGGAGGGACTAGCTCCCTACGAGCAGTACTTC	CASGEGLAPYEQYF
TRBJ1-5	TRBV10-3	once	-	TGTGCCATCAGTGAGTCAGGGGGGAAACAGCCCCAGCATTTT	CAISESGGKQPQHF
TRBJ2-1	TRBV21-1	few	-	TGTGCCAGCAGCAGCGAAAGGCGGGTGTCCTACAATGGGCAGTTCTTC	CASSSERRVSYNGQFF
TRBJ2-5	TRBV5-1	many	TRBD1	TGCGCCAGCAGCTGGAGGCGACAGGGCCATAAAGAGACCCAGTACTTC	CASSWRRQGHKETQYF
TRBJ1-4	TRBV20-1	many	-	TGCAGTGCTAAAACAGGGTTTTTTGGTAATGAAAAACTGTTTTTT	CSAKTGFFGNEKLFF
TRBJ2-5	TRBV3-1	many	-	TGTGCCAGCAGCCAAGATCAGACCCGAGGATTAACCCAGTACTTC	CASSQDQTRGLTQYF
TRBJ2-7	TRBV4-1	-	TRBD1	TGCGCCAGCAGCCAACCGGGACAGGGGTCTTACGAGCAGTACTTC	CASSQPGQGSYEQYF
TRBJ2-4	TRBV11-1	-	TRBD1	TGTGCCAGCAGCTTGACAGGGGGTAAAGCCAAAAACATTCAGTACTTC	CASSLTGGKAKNIQYF
TRBJ2-4	TRBV6-6	-	TRBD1	TGTGCCAGCAGTCCGTGGGACAGGGGGCGAGAGGAGCAGTACTTC	CASSPWDRGREEQYF
TRBJ2-7	TRBV10-3	-	-	TGTGCCATCAGTGATGTTGGACAACTGTACGAGCAGTACTTC	CAISDVGQLYEQYF